Below, 8 T cell receptor beta chains from the same sample are listed, as sequenced in a study of technical replicates of blood from a few donors (dated by TCRdb to 2016 to 2017). Libraries were built with the immunoSEQ multiplex PCR assay. TCRdb limited this immuneACCESS table to in-frame rearrangements with V and J called. A share of clones is missing; checked studies link under half to unresolved V genes, and the rest is unexplained. This sample gives approximately 97,000 clones in total; roughly 96% of them show up just once. About 0.36% of the sample is held by the ten biggest clonotypes. The sequenced sample was T cells isolated from PBMCs. These receptors originate from a human donor in good health.

This clone was seen a single time. The chain links TRBV7-9 to TRBJ2-2, with D possibly TRBD1 on 6 matching bases. CDR1 is SEHNR and CDR2 is FQNEAQ in the germline V gene (reference sequence). V dropped 6 bases and J dropped 4 bases, with 12 bases sitting between them. This CDR3 region has 14 residues. CDR3 amino acids: CASSSGAVTGELFF. The CDR3 nucleotides read TGTGCCAGCAGTTCAGGGGCGGTCACCGGGGAGCTGTTTTTT.

The chain employs TRBV5-6 and TRBJ2-2; 7 positions match TRBD1. The junction had 10 bases not matched to a gene; V was cut back by 4 bases and J by 1 base. Germline V gives CDR1 SGHDT, CDR2 YYEEEE. This CDR3 region has 17 residues. The CDR3 DNA reads as TGTGCCAGCAGCCCGGACCCATGGACAGGGAACACCGGGGAGCTGTTTTTT. Translated, it gives CASSPDPWTGNTGELFF.

This CDR3 reads CASSQVQTSGSYNEQFF. In nucleotides, the CDR3 is TGTGCCAGCAGCCAAGTCCAGACTAGCGGCTCCTACAATGAGCAGTTCTTC. The chain carries TRBV4-2 and TRBJ2-1; TRBD2 matches at 9 bases. This CDR3 is built from 17 residues. J was trimmed by 0 bases and V by 1 base; bases with no gene match: 4. Germline CDR1 is LGHNA and CDR2 is YNFKEQ.

In the case of this clone: The junction shows a germline mismatch at one end, possibly a read error. The rearrangement uses TRBV27 and TRBJ2-7, with 9 bases lining up with TRBD2. This CDR3 region has 14 residues. Germline V CDR1 and CDR2: MNHEY, SMNVEV (reference sequence). For the CDR3, the DNA is TGTGCCAGTAGTTTTAGCGGGAGCTCCTACGAGCAGTACTTC. As protein: CASSFSGSSYEQYF.

This sequence joins TRBV7-9 and TRBJ2-7; 7 nucleotides agree with TRBD1. The CDR3 runs to 13 residues. J gave up 7 bases and V 3 bases, and 6 bases lay outside the gene matches. Looked up from germline, CDR1 is SEHNR and CDR2 is FQNEAQ (reference sequence). The CDR3: CASSLLQGSEQYF. Here the CDR3 DNA reads TGTGCCAGCAGCTTGCTACAGGGGTCGGAGCAGTACTTC.

This rearrangement joins TRBV18 to TRBJ1-1; D call uncertain. Germline V gene data show CDR1 as KGHSH and CDR2 as LQKENI. The length of the CDR3 is 15 residues. V lost 3 bases and J 4 bases, leaving 15 bases between the germline ends. The CDR3 DNA reads TGTGCCAGCTCACCCCGAGACGGGGTTTTCACTGAAGCTTTCTTT. Its translation is CASSPRDGVFTEAFF.

This chain connects TRBV30 to TRBJ1-2; no definite D call. Germline loops: CDR1 GTSNPN, CDR2 SVGIG (reference sequence). This CDR3 is built from 11 residues. V was trimmed by 3 bases and J by 8 bases, leaving 10 bases between them. The CDR3 here is CAWSETVGYTF. The CDR3, as DNA: TGTGCCTGGAGCGAAACAGTGGGCTACACCTTC.

V and J are TRBV5-4 and TRBJ2-5; D ambiguous. The CDR3 has 16 residues. Between the trimmed V and J ends, which lost 3 bases and 0 bases, there was a span of 15 bases. Germline V lookup: CDR1 SGHNT, CDR2 YYREEE (reference sequence). The CDR3 loop is CASSSLLDLYQETQYF. CDR3 in DNA: TGTGCCAGCAGCTCCTTATTAGACTTGTACCAAGAGACCCAGTACTTC.